This T cell receptor (beta chain) originates from a study of shared clonotypes between healthy human individuals. In the case of this clone: As yet, its antigen is unknown.

Approximately 210 ng DNA, about 28,000 T cell genomes, went into each sorted-subset replicate PCR. Generated by immunoSEQ multiplex PCR, the TCRdb table keeps only in-frame clones and is missing some. The repertoire has 850,000 to 1,200,000 clones, approximately 70% of them found once; the top ten carry nearly 1.5%. Looked up from germline, CDR1 is SNHLY and CDR2 is FYNNEI. V was pared by 3 bases and J by 2 bases, with 13 bases between. The CDR3 is 15 residues long. Study-wide results and caveats: Among donors, sharing of clonotypes was expected to be affected by sequencing depth. Compared with memory subsets, naive subsets generally had larger estimated richness. It was observed that 5% to 6.5% of naive CD4 clonotypes were shared across a few donors.

The chain uses TRBV2 and TRBJ1-1; D is ambiguous. The source is a man younger than 35 in good health. The material sequenced was memory CD4+ T cells sorted from blood. The subset is: CD45RA-negative fraction. Here the CDR3 DNA reads TGTGCCAGCAGTGACGGGGAGCTCTTTAACACTGAAGCTTTCTTT. This gives the protein CASSDGELFNTEAFF. Drawing the rest from reference TRBV2 and TRBJ1-1, the complete variable domain is EPEVTQTPSHQVTQMGQEVILRCVPISNHLYFYWYRQILGQKVEFLVSFYNNEISEKSEIFDDQFSVERPDGSNFTLKIRSTKLEDSAMYFCASSDGELFNTEAFFGQGTRLTVV.